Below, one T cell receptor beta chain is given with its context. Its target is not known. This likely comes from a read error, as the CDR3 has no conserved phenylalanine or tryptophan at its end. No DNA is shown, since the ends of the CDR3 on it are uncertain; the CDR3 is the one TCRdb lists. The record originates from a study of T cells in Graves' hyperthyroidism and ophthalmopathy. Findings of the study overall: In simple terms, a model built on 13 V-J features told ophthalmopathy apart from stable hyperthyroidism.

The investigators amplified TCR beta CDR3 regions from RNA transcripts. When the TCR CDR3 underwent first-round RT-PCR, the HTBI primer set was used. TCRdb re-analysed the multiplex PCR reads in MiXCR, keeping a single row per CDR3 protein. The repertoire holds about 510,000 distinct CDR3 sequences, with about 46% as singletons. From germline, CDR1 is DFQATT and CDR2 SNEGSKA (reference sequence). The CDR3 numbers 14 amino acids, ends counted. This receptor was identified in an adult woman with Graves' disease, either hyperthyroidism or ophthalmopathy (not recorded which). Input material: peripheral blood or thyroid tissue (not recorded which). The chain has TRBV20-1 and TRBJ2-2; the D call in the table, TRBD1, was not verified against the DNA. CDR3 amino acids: CSARKTGNTGELLQ.